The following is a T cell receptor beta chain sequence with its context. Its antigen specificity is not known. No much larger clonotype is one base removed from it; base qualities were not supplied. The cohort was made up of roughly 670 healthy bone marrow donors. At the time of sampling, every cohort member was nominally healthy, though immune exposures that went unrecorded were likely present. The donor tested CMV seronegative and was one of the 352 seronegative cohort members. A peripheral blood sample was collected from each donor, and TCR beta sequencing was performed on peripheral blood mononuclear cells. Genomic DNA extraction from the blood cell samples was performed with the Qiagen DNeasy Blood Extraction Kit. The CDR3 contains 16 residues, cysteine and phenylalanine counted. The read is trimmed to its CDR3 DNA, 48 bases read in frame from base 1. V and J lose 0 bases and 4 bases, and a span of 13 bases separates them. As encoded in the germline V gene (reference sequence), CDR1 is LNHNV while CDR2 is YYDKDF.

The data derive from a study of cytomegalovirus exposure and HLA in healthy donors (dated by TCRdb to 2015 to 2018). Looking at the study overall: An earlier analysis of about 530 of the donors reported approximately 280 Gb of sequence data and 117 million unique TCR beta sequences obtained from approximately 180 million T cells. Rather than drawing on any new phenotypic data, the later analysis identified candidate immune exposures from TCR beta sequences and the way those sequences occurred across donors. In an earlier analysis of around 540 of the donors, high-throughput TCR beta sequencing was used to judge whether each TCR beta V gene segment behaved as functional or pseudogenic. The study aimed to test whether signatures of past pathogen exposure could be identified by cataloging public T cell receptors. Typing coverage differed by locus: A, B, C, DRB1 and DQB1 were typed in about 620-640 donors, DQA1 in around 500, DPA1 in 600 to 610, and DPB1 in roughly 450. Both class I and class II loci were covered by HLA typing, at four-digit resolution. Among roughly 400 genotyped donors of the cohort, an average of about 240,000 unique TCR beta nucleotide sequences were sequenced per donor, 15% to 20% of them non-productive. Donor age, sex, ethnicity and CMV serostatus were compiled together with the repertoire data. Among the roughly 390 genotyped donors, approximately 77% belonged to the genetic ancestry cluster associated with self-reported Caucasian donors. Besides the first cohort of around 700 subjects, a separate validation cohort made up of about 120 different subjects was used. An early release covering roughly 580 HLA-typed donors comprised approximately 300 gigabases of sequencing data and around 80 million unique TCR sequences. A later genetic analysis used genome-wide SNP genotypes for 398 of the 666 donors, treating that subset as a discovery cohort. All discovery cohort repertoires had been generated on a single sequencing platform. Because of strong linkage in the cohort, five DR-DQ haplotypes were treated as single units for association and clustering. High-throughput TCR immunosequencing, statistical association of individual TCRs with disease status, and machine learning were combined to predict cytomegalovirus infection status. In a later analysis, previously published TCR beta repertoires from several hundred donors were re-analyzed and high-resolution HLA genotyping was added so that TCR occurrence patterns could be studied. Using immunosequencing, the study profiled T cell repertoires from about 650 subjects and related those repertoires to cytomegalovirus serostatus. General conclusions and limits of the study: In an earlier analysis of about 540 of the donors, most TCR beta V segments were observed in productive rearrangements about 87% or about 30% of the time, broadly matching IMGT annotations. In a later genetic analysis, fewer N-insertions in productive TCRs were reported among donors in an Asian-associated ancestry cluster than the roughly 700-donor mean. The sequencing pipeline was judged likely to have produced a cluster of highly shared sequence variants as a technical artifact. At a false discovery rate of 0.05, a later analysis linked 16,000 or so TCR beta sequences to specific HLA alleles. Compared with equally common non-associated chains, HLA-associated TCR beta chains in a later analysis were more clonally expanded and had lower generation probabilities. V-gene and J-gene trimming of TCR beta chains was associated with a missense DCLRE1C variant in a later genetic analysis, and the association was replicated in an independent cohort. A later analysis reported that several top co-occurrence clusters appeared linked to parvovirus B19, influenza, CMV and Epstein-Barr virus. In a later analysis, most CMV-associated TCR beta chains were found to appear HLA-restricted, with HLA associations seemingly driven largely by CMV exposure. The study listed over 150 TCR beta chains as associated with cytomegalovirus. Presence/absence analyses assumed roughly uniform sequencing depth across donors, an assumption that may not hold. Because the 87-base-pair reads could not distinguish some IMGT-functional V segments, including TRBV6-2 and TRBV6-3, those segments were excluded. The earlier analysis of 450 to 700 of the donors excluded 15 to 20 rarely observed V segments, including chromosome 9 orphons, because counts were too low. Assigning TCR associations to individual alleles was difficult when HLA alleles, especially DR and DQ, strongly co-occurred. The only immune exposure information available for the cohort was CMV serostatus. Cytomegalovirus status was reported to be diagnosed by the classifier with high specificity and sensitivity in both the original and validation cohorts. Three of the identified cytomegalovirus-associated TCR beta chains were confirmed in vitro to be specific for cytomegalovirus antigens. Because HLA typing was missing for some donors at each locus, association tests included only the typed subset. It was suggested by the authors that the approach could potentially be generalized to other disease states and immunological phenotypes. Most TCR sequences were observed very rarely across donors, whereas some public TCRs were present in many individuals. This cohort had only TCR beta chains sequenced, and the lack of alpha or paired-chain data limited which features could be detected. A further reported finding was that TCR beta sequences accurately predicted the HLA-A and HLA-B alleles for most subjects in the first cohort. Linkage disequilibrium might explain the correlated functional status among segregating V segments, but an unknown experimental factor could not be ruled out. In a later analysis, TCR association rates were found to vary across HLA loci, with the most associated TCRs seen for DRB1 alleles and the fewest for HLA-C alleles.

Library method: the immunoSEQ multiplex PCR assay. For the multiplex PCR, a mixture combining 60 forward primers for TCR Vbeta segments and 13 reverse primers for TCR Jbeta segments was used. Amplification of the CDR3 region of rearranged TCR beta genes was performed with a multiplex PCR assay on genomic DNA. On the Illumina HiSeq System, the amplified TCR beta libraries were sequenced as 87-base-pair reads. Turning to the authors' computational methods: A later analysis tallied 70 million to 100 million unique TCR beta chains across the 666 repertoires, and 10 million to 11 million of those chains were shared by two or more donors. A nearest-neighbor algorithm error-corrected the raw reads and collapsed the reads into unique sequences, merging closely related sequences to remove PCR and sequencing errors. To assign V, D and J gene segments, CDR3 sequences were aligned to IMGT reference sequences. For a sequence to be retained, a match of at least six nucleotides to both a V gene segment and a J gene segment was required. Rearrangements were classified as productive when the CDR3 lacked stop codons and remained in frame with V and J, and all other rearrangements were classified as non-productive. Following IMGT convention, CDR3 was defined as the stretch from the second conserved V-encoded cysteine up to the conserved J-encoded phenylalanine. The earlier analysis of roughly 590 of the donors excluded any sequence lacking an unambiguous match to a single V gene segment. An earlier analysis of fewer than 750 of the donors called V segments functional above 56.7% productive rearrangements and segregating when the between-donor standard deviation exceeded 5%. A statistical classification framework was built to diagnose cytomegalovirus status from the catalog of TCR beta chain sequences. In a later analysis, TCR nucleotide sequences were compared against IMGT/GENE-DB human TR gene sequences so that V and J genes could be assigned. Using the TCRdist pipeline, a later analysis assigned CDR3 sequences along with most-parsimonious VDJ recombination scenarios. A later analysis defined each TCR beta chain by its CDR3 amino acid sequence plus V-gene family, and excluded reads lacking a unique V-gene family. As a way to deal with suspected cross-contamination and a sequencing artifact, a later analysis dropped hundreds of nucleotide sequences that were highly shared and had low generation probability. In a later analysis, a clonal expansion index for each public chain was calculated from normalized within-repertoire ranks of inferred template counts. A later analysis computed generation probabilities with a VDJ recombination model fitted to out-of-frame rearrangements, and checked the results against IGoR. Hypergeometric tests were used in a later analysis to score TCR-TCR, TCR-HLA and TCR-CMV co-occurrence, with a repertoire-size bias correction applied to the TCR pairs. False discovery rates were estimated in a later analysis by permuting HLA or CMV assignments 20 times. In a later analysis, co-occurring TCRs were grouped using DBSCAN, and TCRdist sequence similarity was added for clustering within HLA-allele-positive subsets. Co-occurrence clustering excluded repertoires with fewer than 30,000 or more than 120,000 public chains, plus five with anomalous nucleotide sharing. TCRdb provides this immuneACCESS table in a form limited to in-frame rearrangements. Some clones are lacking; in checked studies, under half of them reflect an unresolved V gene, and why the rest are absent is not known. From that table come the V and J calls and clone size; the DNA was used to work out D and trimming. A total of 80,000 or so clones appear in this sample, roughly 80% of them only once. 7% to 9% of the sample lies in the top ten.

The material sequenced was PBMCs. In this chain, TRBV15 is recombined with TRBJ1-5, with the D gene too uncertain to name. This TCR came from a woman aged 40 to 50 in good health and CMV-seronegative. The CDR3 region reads CATSRDRHRANQPQHF. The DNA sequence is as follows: TGTGCCACCAGCAGAGATCGGCACAGAGCAAATCAGCCCCAGCATTTT.